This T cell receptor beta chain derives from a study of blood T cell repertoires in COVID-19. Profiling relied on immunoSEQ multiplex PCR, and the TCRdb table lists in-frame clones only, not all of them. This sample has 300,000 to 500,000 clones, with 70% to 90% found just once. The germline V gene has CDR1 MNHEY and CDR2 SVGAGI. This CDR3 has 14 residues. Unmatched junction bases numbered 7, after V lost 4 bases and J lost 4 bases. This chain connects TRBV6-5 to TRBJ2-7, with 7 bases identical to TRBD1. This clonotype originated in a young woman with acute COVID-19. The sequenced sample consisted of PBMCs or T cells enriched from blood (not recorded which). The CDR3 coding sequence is TGTGCCAGCAGTTTTAACAGGGGTAGATACGAGCAGTACTTC. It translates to CASSFNRGRYEQYF.